The sample holds a few counts of the clone carrying this T cell receptor (beta chain). Its antigen is undetermined. Time point noted: week 23, last vaccination. Every single dose of the vaccine, 300 ug of mutant IDH1 20-mer peptide, came with topical imiquimod. The data stem from a study of a mutant IDH1 vaccine in newly diagnosed glioma. Background on the study: Radiotherapy alone preceded vaccination by 4-6 weeks; alternatively, vaccination started with temozolomide cycles. Study-level findings and limits: Immune responses induced by the vaccine were seen in roughly 93% of patients, spanning multiple MHC alleles.

Sequenced by immunoSEQ multiplex PCR; TCRdb stores in-frame clones only, minus some. This sample has around 56,000 clones, with about 81% found just once. The germline CDR1 and CDR2 sequences are SGHRS and YFSETQ. The V end was cut by 2 bases, the J end by 5 bases, with 13 bases between. CDR3 size: 14 residues. The TCR comes from a woman between 40 and 55 years old with glioma. Some clones in this sample may be carry-over from other donors' samples. Sample: PBMCs, taken from a glioma patient whose treatment included an IDH1 peptide vaccine. The rearrangement links TRBV5-1 to TRBJ1-1, with D perhaps TRBD1 (5 bases). The CDR3 protein is CASSFSGEGTEAFF. The CDR3, as DNA: TGCGCCAGCAGCTTTTCGGGGGAAGGGACTGAAGCTTTCTTT.